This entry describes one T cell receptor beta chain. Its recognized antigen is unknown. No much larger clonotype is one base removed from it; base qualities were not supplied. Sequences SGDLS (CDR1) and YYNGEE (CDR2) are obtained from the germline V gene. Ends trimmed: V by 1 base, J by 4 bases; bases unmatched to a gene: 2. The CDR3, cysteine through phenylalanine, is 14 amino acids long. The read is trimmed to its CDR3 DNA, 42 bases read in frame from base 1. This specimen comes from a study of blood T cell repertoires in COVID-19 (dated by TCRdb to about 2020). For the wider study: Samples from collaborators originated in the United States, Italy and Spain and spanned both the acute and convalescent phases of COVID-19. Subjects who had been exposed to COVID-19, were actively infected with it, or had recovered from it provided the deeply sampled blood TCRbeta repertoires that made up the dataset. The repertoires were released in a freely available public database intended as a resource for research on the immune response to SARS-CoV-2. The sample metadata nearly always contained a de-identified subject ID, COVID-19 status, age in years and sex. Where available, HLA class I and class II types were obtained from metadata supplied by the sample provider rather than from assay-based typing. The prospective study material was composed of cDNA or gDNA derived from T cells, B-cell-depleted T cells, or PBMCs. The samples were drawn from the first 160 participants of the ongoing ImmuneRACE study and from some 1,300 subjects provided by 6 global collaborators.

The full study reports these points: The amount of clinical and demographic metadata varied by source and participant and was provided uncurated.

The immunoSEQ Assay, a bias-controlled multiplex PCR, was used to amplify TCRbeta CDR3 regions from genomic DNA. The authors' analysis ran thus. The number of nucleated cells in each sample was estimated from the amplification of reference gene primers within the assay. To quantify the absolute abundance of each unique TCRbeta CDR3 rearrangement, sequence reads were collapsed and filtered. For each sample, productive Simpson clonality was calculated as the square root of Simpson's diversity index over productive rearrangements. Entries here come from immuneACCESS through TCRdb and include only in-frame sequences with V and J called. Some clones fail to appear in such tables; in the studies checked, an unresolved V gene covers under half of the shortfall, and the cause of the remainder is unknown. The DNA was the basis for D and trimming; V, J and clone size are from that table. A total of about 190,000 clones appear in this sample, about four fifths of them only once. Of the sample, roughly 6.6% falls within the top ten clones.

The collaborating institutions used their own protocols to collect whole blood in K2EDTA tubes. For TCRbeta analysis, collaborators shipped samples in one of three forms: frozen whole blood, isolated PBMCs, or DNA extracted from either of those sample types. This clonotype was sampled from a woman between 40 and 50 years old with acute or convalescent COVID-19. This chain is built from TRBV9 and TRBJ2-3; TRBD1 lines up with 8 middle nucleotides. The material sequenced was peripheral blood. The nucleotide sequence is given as TGTGCCAGCAGCGTAAGACAGGGGTCAGATACGCAGTATTTT. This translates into CASSVRQGSDTQYF. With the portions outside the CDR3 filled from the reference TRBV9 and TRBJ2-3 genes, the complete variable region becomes DSGVTQTPKHLITATGQRVTLRCSPRSGDLSVYWYQQSLDQGLQFLIQYYNGEERAKGNILERFSAQQFPDLHSELNLSSLELGDSALYFCASSVRQGSDTQYFGPGTRLTVL.